Sequencing of this TCR beta chain was carried out in a study of blood T cell repertoires in COVID-19. Study context: PBMCs, B-cell-depleted T cells, or T cells were the source of the cDNA or gDNA that made up the material.

Authors' methods: Estimation of nucleated cell counts relied on the amplification of reference gene primers. Using immunoSEQ multiplex PCR, the repertoire was profiled, and TCRdb retains in-frame clones only, with some absent. For V, J and clone size, that table is used; D and trimming come from the DNA. Of around 150,000 clones listed, approximately 85% are singletons. Trimming cost V 0 bases and J 6 bases, with 16 bases left between them. Germline CDR1 is SGDLS and CDR2 is YYNGEE. The CDR3 is made up of 15 amino acids. J is TRBJ2-7 and V is TRBV9; perhaps TRBD1 as D (5 bases). Sequencing input: peripheral blood. This receptor was obtained from a man aged 60-69 years with active or convalescent COVID-19. The CDR3 bases are TGTGCCAGCAGCGTAGGAGGTGGGGCCCGAGTCGAGCAGTACTTC. This sequence encodes CASSVGGGARVEQYF.